The T cell receptor beta chain described here comes from a study of response to subunit inactivated influenza vaccine. TCRdb processed the RT-PCR reads anew with MiXCR; each CDR3 protein has one entry. The sample has roughly 710,000 distinct CDR3 sequences; around 15% are singletons. In the case of this clonotype: Its antigen is still unknown.

Notes on the study in general: New T cells are recruited in small numbers by each seasonal influenza vaccination, according to the authors' suggestion.

The CDR3 sequence is 14 residues long. Germline V lookup: CDR1 KGHDR, CDR2 SFDVKD. The trim removed 7 bases at V and 2 bases at J, leaving 4 bases unmatched. This specimen consisted of PBMCs from blood, obtained 14 to 15 days before vaccination. The origin of this receptor is a man aged 50 to 59 who received an inactivated influenza vaccine. The chain joins TRBV24-1 to TRBJ2-3; 8 nucleotides match TRBD2. CDR3 nucleotides: TGTGCCACCAGCATAGCGGGATCCACAGATACGCAGTATTTT. Residues: CATSIAGSTDTQYF.